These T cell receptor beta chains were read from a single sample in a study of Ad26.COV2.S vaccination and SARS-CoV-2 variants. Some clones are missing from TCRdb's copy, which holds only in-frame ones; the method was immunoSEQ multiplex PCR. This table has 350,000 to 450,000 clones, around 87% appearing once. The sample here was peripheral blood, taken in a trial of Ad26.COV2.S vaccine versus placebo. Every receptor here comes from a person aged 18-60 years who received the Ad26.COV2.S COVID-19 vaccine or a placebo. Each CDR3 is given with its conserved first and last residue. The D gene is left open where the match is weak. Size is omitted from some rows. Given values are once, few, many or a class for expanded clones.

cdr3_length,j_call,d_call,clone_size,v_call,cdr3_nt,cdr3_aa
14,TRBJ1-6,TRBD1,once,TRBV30,TGTGCCTGGTCAAACCGACAGGGGCGTGCACCCCTCCACTTT,CAWSNRQGRAPLHF
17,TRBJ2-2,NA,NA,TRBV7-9,TGTGCCAGCAGCTTATGGGGCGGCTCTGGAAGCACCGGGGAGCTGTTTTTT,CASSLWGGSGSTGELFF
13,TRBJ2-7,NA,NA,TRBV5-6,TGTGCCAGCAGCTTGACAGCCGGCTACGGGCAGTACTTC,CASSLTAGYGQYF
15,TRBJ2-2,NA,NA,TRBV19,TGTGCCAGTAGTATCCCCGGACGCCAGACCGGGGAGCTGTTTTTT,CASSIPGRQTGELFF
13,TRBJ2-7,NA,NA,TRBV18,TGTGCCAGCTCACCCTGGGGTCGGTACGAGCAGTACTTC,CASSPWGRYEQYF
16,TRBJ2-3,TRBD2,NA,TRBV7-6,TGTGCCAGCAGCTCCGGACTAGCGGGGGTTACAGATACGCAGTATTTT,CASSSGLAGVTDTQYF
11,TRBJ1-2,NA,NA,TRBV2,TGTGCCAGCAGGGGGGACTATGGCTACACCTTC,CASRGDYGYTF
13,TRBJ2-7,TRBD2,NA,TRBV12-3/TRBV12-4,TGTGCCAGCAGGACTAGCGGGGTATACGAGCAGTACTTC,CASRTSGVYEQYF
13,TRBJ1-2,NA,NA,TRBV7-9,TGTGCCAGCAGCTTAACCGGGCAGTATGGCTACACCTTC,CASSLTGQYGYTF
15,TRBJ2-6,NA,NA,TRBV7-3,TGTGCCAGCAGCTCTCTAGGCGCTGGGGCCAACGTCCTGACTTTC,CASSSLGAGANVLTF
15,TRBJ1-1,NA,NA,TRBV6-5,TGTGCCAGCAGTTACACCAAACGGGGTAACACTGAAGCTTTCTTT,CASSYTKRGNTEAFF
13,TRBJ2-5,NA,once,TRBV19,TGTGCCAGCCGGGATGTGGGCCAAGAGACCCAGTACTTC,CASRDVGQETQYF
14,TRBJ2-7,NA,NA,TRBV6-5,TGTGCCAGCATAAGGCTGGGGCAGGAGTACGAGCAGTACTTC,CASIRLGQEYEQYF
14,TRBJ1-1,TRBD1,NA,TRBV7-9,TGTGCCAGCAGCCCGACAGGGTTGAACACTGAAGCTTTCTTT,CASSPTGLNTEAFF
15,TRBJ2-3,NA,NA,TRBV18,TGTGCCAGCTCATTGGGGCGGGGAGACACAGATACGCAGTATTTT,CASSLGRGDTDTQYF
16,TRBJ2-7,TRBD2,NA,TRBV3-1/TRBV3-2,TGTGCCAGCAGCCCGCCCCGGGCTAGCGGGGCTGGCGAGCAGTACTTC,CASSPPRASGAGEQYF
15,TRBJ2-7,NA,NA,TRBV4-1,TGCGCCAGCAGCCCGATACTGGCAGCCTCCTACGAGCAGTACTTC,CASSPILAASYEQYF
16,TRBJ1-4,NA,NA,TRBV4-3,TGCGCCAGCAGCCCACTTCCGGGACAAGAAAATGAAAAACTGTTTTTT,CASSPLPGQENEKLFF
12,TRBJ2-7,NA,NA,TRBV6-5,TGTGCCAGCAGCCAGGGCACCTACGAGCAGTACTTC,CASSQGTYEQYF
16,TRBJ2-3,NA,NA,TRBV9,TGTGCCAGCAGCGTAGGCGGGGCGACTAGCACAGATACGCAGTATTTT,CASSVGGATSTDTQYF
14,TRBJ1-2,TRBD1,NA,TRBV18,TGTGCCAGCTCACCGACAGGGTCTAACTATGGCTACACCTTC,CASSPTGSNYGYTF
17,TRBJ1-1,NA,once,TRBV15,TGTGCCACCAGCAGAGATCACACCGGGGAAAACCAGGGTGAAGCTTTCTTT,CATSRDHTGENQGEAFF
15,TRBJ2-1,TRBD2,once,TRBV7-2,TGTGCCAGCAGCCCCGAGGGGACTAGCGAATGGGAGCAGTTCTTC,CASSPEGTSEWEQFF
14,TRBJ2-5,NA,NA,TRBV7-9,TGTGCCAGCAGCTTAGCGTACGGACAAGAGACCCAGTACTTC,CASSLAYGQETQYF
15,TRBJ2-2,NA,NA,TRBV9,TGTGCCAGCAGCGTAGAAGGCAGGGAGGCCGGGGAGCTGTTTTTT,CASSVEGREAGELFF
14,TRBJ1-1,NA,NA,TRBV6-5,TGTGCCAGCAGCGATCCGAGGACCTCATTCGAAGCTTTCTTT,CASSDPRTSFEAFF
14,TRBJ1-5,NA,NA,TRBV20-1,TGCAGTGCTAGTAGGGGGGTTGGCAATCAGCCCCAGCATTTT,CSASRGVGNQPQHF
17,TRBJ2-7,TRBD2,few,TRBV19,TGTGCCAGTAGTATCCGGACTAGCGGGGGCCCCTACGTGGAGCAGTACTTC,CASSIRTSGGPYVEQYF
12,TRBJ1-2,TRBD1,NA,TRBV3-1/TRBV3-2,TGTGCCAGCAGCGGGACAGGGGTATTATACACCTTC,CASSGTGVLYTF
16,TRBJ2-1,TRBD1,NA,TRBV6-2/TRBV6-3,TGTGCCAGCAGTTACTCTCCGGGACAGGGGAACAATGAGCAGTTCTTC,CASSYSPGQGNNEQFF
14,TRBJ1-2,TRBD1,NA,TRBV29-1,TGCAGCGTTGCAGGGACAGGGGGCATCTATGGCTACACCTTC,CSVAGTGGIYGYTF
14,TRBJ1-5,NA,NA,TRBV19,TGTGCCAGTAGCCGGCAAGGGGGTACACAGCCCCAGCATTTT,CASSRQGGTQPQHF
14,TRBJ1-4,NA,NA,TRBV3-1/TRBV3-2,TGTGCCAGCAGCCAACCGACAGAATATGAAAAACTGTTTTTT,CASSQPTEYEKLFF